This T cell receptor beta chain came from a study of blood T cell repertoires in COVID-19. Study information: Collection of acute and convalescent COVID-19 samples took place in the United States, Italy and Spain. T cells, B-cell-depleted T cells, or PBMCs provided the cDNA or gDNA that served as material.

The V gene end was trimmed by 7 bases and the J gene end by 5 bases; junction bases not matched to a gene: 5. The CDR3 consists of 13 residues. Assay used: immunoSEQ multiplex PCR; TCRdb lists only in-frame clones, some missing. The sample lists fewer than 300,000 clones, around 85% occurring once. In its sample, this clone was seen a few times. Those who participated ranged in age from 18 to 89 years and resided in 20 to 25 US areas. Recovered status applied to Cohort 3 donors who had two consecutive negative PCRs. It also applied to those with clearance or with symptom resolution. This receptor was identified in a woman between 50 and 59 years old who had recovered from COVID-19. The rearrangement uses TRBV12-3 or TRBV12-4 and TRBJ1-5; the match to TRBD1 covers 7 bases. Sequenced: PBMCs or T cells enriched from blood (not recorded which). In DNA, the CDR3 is TGTGCCAGCAACCGGGACAGACATCAGCCCCAGCATTTT. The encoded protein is CASNRDRHQPQHF.